The entry below gives a single TCR beta chain sequence along with its context. It was with 60 Vbeta and 13 Jbeta primers that the PCR ran. Repertoires were generated with immunoSEQ multiplex PCR, while TCRdb's copy carries only in-frame clones and drops some. The table shows about 69,000 clones, with less than 70% occurring only once. With 7 bases removed from V and 0 bases from J, the gap between germline ends came to 13 bases. CDR1 and CDR2 from the germline V gene are MNHEY and SVGAGI. This CDR3 region has 14 residues. This entry is derived from a study of cytomegalovirus exposure and HLA in healthy donors.

The genes are TRBV6-5 and TRBJ2-7, with a weak D call TRBD1 (5 bases). The sequencing input was PBMCs. This clonotype was obtained from a woman aged 30 to 39 in good health and CMV-seronegative. CDR3 in DNA: TGTGCCAGCACTGTGGACACCAGCTCCTACGAGCAGTACTTC. This sequence encodes CASTVDTSSYEQYF.